This T cell receptor beta chain was recovered during a study of blood T cell repertoires in COVID-19. The assay was immunoSEQ multiplex PCR, and TCRdb's table has in-frame clones only and misses some. The sample contains roughly 250,000 clones, around nine tenths of which appear only once. The germline V and J ends were trimmed by 3 bases and 1 base, with 10 bases remaining between them. Per the germline V gene, CDR1 is LGHDT and CDR2 is YNNKEL (reference sequence). This CDR3 contains 15 residues. The sample comprised PBMCs or T cells enriched from blood (not recorded which). V and J are TRBV3-1 (or the pseudogene TRBV3-2) and TRBJ2-4; D might be TRBD2 (6 bases). The clonotype comes from a woman in her late teens or twenties who had recovered from COVID-19. CDR3 DNA sequence: TGTGCCAGCAGCCAGTCACGGGAGGCCAAAAACATTCAGTACTTC. Encoded protein: CASSQSREAKNIQYF.